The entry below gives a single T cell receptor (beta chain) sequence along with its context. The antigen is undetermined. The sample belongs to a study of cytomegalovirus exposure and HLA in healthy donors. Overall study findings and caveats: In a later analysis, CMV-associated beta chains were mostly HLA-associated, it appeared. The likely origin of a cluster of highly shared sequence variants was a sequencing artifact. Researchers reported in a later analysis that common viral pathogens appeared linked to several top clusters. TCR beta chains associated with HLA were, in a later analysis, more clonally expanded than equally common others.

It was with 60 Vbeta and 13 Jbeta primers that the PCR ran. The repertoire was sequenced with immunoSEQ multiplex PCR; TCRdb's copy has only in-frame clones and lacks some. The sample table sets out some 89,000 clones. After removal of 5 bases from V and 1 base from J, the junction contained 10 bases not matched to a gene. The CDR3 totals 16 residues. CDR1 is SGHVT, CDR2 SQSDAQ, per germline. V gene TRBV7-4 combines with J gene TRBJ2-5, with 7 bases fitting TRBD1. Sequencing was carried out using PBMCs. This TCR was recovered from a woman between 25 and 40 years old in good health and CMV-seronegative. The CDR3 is CASSPVGRDSQETQYF. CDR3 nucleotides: TGTGCCAGCAGCCCTGTGGGTAGGGACAGCCAAGAGACCCAGTACTTC.